One T cell receptor beta chain is described in this entry. Its target is not known. The junction departs from germline at one end; a sequencing error may be responsible. The sample originates from a study of T-cell reconstitution after alpha-beta-depleted transplantation in children. Study-level results: Roughly two months post-transplant, alpha-beta T cells reportedly originated from several hundred graft clones that had expanded. Newly produced T cells mostly provided counts and TCRbeta diversity after one year, as hyperexpanded clones declined. Some patients' high day-60 TCRbeta diversity was attributed to recipient cells surviving conditioning.

Unique molecular identifiers were incorporated during preparation of the TCRbeta library. TCRdb independently ran MiXCR on the PCR reads; one entry per CDR3 protein. The table records about 110,000 distinct CDR3 sequences, roughly 6.1% of them present only once. Per the germline V gene, CDR1 is SNHLY and CDR2 is FYNNEI. The CDR3 covers 11 residues. The TCR originated in a male patient between 2 and 15 years old who had a stem cell transplant for acute lymphoblastic leukemia, so the T cells may come from the graft donor. Sequences were derived from PBMCs, mostly from graft donor cells, sampled 360 days after TCRalphabeta/CD19-depleted stem cell transplant. The V gene is TRBV2, the J gene TRBJ1-5; D gene ambiguous. The CDR3 region has the DNA TGCGAAATGGATTGCAATCAGCCCCAGCATTTT. This codes for CEMDCNQPQHF.